This TCR beta chain was observed in a study of control samples from healthy donors and cancer patients. Only in-frame clones appear in the TCRdb table, and some are missing; sequencing was by immunoSEQ multiplex PCR. The table lists approximately 180,000 clones, 94% of them singletons. The J segment lost 13 bases and the V segment lost 5 bases, leaving 2 bases of the junction unmatched. Germline V gives CDR1 SEHNR, CDR2 FQNEAQ (reference sequence). This CDR3 is built from 12 residues. In its sample, this clone was seen a few times. The chain combines TRBV7-9 with TRBJ1-6; 10 bases are a match to TRBD1. This TCR was sampled from a woman aged 18-30 years in good health. Sequenced sample: blood. In DNA, the CDR3 is TGTGCCAGCAGCCGGGACAGGGGCCCCCTCCACTTT. This encodes CASSRDRGPLHF.